What follows are 27 T cell receptor beta chains derived from one specimen sequenced in a study of blood T cell repertoires in COVID-19 (dated by TCRdb to the early 2020s). Library prep was done by the immunoSEQ multiplex PCR assay. Imported from immuneACCESS, the table was reduced by TCRdb to in-frame sequences with V and J called. These copies leave out some clones; in studies compared against another copy, an unresolved V gene accounts for under half, and the cause of the remainder is not known. The sample data list roughly 200,000 clones, and approximately 91% of these were observed just once. 5% to 8% of the sample rests with the top ten. Sequencing was carried out using peripheral blood. The receptor source for this set is a woman aged 40-49 years who had recovered from COVID-19.

V usage is TRBV5-8 and J usage is TRBJ2-6, with D perhaps TRBD2 (5 bases). The CDR3 length is 16 residues. Germline CDR1 SGHTS, CDR2 YDEGEE. The V gene lost 0 bases and the J gene lost 7 bases, with 14 bases spanning the gap. Written as DNA, the CDR3 is TGTGCCAGCAGCTTGGGGAGGTGGGTTGGAGCCAACGTCCTGACTTTC. Amino acids: CASSLGRWVGANVLTF.

The J gene is TRBJ1-2, the V gene TRBV12-5, with 11 bases aligning to TRBD1. CDR1 and CDR2 (germline): LGHNT, FRNRAP. The CDR3 has 16 residues. With V trimmed by 0 bases and J by 6 bases, 6 bases remained unmatched. The CDR3 sequence is CASGLVLGQGEDGYTF. The CDR3 DNA is TGTGCTAGTGGTTTGGTACTGGGACAGGGGGAGGATGGCTACACCTTC.

The chain is built from TRBV19 and TRBJ1-1, with D possibly TRBD1 on 5 matching bases. Germline V gives CDR1 LNHDA, CDR2 SQIVND (reference sequence). V was trimmed by 7 bases and J by 7 bases, leaving 13 bases between them. The CDR3 runs 12 residues. CDR3 amino acids: CASIGAAVEAFF. CDR3 nucleotide sequence: TGTGCCAGTATTGGGGCGGCGGTTGAAGCTTTCTTT.

The genes are TRBV3-1 (or the pseudogene TRBV3-2) and TRBJ2-2, with D possibly TRBD2 on 6 matching bases. The CDR3 is 17 amino acids. From germline, CDR1 is LGHDT and CDR2 YNNKEL (reference sequence). The germline V and J ends were trimmed by 4 bases and 2 bases, with 17 bases remaining between them. The CDR3 sequence: CASSLIAGNINTGELFF. The CDR3 region has the DNA TGTGCCAGCAGCCTTATTGCGGGGAATATCAACACCGGGGAGCTGTTTTTT.

The count of this clone is one. The chain is built from TRBV14 and TRBJ2-7; D is undetermined. Germline V lookup: CDR1 SGHDN, CDR2 FVKESK. With 2 bases removed from V and 2 bases from J, the gap between germline ends came to 7 bases. This CDR3 comprises 13 residues. The CDR3 DNA sequence: TGTGCCAGCAGCCAATCTACCCCCTACGAGCAGTACTTC. Translating it yields CASSQSTPYEQYF.

This clone occurred once. The J gene is TRBJ2-1, the V gene TRBV11-2; 9 nucleotides line up with TRBD1. Losses at the gene ends were 4 bases for V and 3 bases for J; bases not matched to a gene: 4. This CDR3 has 15 residues. From germline, CDR1 is SGHAT and CDR2 FQNNGV. CDR3 region: CASSSWDRDYNEQFF. CDR3 bases: TGTGCCAGCAGCTCCTGGGACAGGGACTACAATGAGCAGTTCTTC.

This chain links TRBV9 with TRBJ2-5, with a tentative D call TRBD2 (5 bases). The germline V and J ends were trimmed by 0 bases and 4 bases, with 7 bases remaining between them. CDR3 size: 13 residues. Per the germline V gene, CDR1 is SGDLS and CDR2 is YYNGEE. The CDR3 here is CASSVEAGETQYF. The CDR3 coding sequence is TGTGCCAGCAGCGTAGAGGCGGGAGAGACCCAGTACTTC.

Comments on this clone: An end of the junction does not agree with germline; a read error may underlie this. The rearrangement links TRBV18 to TRBJ2-7, with 8 bases that match TRBD1. Germline CDR1 KGHSH, CDR2 LQKENI. The CDR3 sequence is 15 residues long. In DNA, the CDR3 is TGTGTCAGCTCACCAGGGGGGACAGGAACGTACGAGCAGTACTTC. Its protein product is CVSSPGGTGTYEQYF.

The chain combines TRBV12-3 or TRBV12-4 with TRBJ2-1; perhaps TRBD2 as D (6 bases). Trimming removed 5 bases from V and 14 bases from J, with 16 bases in between. The CDR3 contains 12 residues. CDR3 sequence: CASSPPTEREFF. DNA for the CDR3: TGTGCCAGCAGTCCACCGACTGAGCGGGAGTTCTTC.

The V and J genes are TRBV6-1 and TRBJ2-1, with TRBD2 identical over 9 bases. Germline CDR1 is MNHNS and CDR2 is SASEGT. The CDR3 consists of 14 residues. The junction had 6 bases not matched to a gene; V was cut back by 3 bases and J by 9 bases. DNA for the CDR3: TGTGCCAGCAGTGAGGCGGGAGGGTCCACTGAGCAGTTCTTC. Translating it yields CASSEAGGSTEQFF.

V gene TRBV3-1 (or the pseudogene TRBV3-2) combines with J gene TRBJ2-1, with a weak D call TRBD2 (6 bases). Germline V CDR1 and CDR2: LGHDT, YNNKEL (reference sequence). Trimming cost V 4 bases and J 4 bases, with 8 bases left between them. This CDR3 is 13 amino acids long. CDR3 nucleotides: TGTGCCAGCAGCCCGGGACTTTACAATGAGCAGTTCTTC. Residues: CASSPGLYNEQFF.

The gene calls are TRBV6-5 and TRBJ2-2; 13 bases agree with TRBD2. The CDR3 consists of 15 residues. The germline gives CDR1 MNHEY, CDR2 SVGAGI. J gave up 8 bases and V 7 bases, and 7 bases lay outside the gene matches. The DNA for the CDR3 is TGTGCCAGCAAGAAACTAGCGGGAGGGCCTGGGGAGCTGTTTTTT. Translation: CASKKLAGGPGELFF.

The rearrangement joins TRBV5-1 to TRBJ1-1; D perhaps matches TRBD1 (6 bases). V was pared by 4 bases and J by 6 bases, with 16 bases between. The germline V gene has CDR1 SGHRS and CDR2 YFSETQ. This CDR3 has 14 residues. The CDR3, as DNA: TGCGCCAGCAGCCACGGAAACAGGGATGCTGAAGCTTTCTTT. Translation: CASSHGNRDAEAFF.

The rearrangement uses TRBV29-1 and TRBJ2-7; D is uncertain. The germline CDR1 and CDR2 sequences are SQVTM and ANQGSEA. The CDR3 has 12 residues. Trimming shortened V by 4 bases and J by 3 bases, and 10 bases separated the two germline ends. Here the CDR3 DNA reads TGCAGCGTTGGAGTCCACCGCTACGAGCAGTACTTC. Residues: CSVGVHRYEQYF.

This chain links TRBV30 with TRBJ1-4, with D possibly matching TRBD1 (5 bases). The V end was cut by 3 bases, the J end by 7 bases, with 15 bases between. In germline, CDR1 is GTSNPN, CDR2 SVGIG (reference sequence). This CDR3 is 14 amino acids long. CDR3 sequence: CAWSLGMGPEKLFF. The CDR3 region has the DNA TGTGCCTGGAGCCTAGGGATGGGGCCTGAAAAACTGTTTTTT. Full variable domain (outside the CDR3, taken from reference TRBV30 and TRBJ1-4): SQTIHQWPATLVQPVGSPLSLECTVEGTSNPNLYWYRQAAGRGLQLLFYSVGIGQISSEVPQNLSASRPQDRQFILSSKKLLLSDSGFYLCAWSLGMGPEKLFFGSGTQLSVL.

The chain combines TRBV12-5 with TRBJ1-3; the D gene is possibly TRBD1 (6 bases). The CDR3 runs 12 residues. V lost 6 bases, J lost 4 bases, and 7 bases lay in between. Germline CDR1 LGHNT, CDR2 FRNRAP. The CDR3 reads CASGQGGNTIYF. Here the CDR3 DNA reads TGTGCTAGTGGACAGGGCGGAAACACCATATATTTT.

This clone has just one count. The chain carries TRBV7-8 and TRBJ2-7, with D possibly TRBD2 on 5 matching bases. V lost 5 bases, J lost 2 bases, and 13 bases lay in between. Per germline, CDR1 SGHVS and CDR2 FQNEAQ. The CDR3 contains 14 residues. The CDR3 DNA reads as TGTGCCAGCAGCCCGGGATCCTATGCCTACGAGCAGTACTTC. Amino acids: CASSPGSYAYEQYF.

The chain joins TRBV5-1 to TRBJ1-1; 7 nucleotides agree with TRBD1. The V and J ends lost 5 bases and 4 bases, in that order; junction bases with no gene match: 2. This CDR3 contains 12 residues. Germline assignment: CDR1 SGHRS and CDR2 YFSETQ. CDR3 nucleotide sequence: TGCGCCAGCAGATGGGACAGCACTGAAGCTTTCTTT. Residues: CASRWDSTEAFF.

This chain connects TRBV3-1 (or the pseudogene TRBV3-2) to TRBJ2-5; D gene unclear. This CDR3 comprises 14 residues. Germline CDR1 and CDR2: LGHDT and YNNKEL (reference sequence). Trimming removed 0 bases from V and 7 bases from J, with 12 bases in between. CDR3 in DNA: TGTGCCAGCAGCCAAGATACGGGTTTATGGACCCAGTACTTC. It yields the protein CASSQDTGLWTQYF.

This chain connects TRBV6-5 to TRBJ2-1, with 9 bases lining up with TRBD2. After removal of 6 bases from V and 8 bases from J, the junction contained 8 bases not matched to a gene. The CDR3 is 14 amino acids. The V gene's germline CDR1 is MNHEY and CDR2 SVGAGI. The CDR3 coding sequence is TGTGCCAGCAGATATAGCGGGAGATTCTATGAGCAGTTCTTC. It specifies CASRYSGRFYEQFF.

The chain has TRBV6-5 and TRBJ1-2; D is perhaps TRBD1 (6 bases). Deletions cut 1 base from V and 4 bases from J, with 13 bases between. This CDR3 comprises 15 residues. Germline V gives CDR1 MNHEY, CDR2 SVGAGI. The CDR3 loop reads CASSYLTTGGYGYTF. The CDR3 DNA is TGTGCCAGCAGTTACTTGACGACAGGCGGCTATGGCTACACCTTC.

This chain links TRBV25-1 with TRBJ2-3; D not certain. CDR3 size: 13 residues. Trimming pared 3 bases from V and 7 bases from J, leaving 11 bases between. Germline-derived CDR1 and CDR2 are MGHDK and SYGVNS. CDR3 protein: CASSDDLLYTQYF. The CDR3 region has the DNA TGTGCCAGCAGTGATGACCTACTATATACGCAGTATTTT.

The chain is built from TRBV5-4 and TRBJ2-1, with TRBD2 as a possible D gene (6 bases). The CDR3 is 15 residues long. Trimming stripped 1 base from V and 8 bases from J, with 16 bases between. Germline V gene data show CDR1 as SGHNT and CDR2 as YYREEE (reference sequence). As DNA, the CDR3 is TGTGCCAGCAGCTTGTCCTCGGGACTTAGTTATGAGCAGTTCTTC. This encodes CASSLSSGLSYEQFF.

This clone was seen just once. The rearrangement joins TRBV19 to TRBJ1-2; D not certain. This CDR3 is built from 11 residues. Germline loops: CDR1 LNHDA, CDR2 SQIVND (reference sequence). The ends were cut back, 5 bases at V and 4 bases at J, with 5 bases in the middle. This CDR3 is CASSPGYGYTF. CDR3 nucleotide sequence: TGTGCCAGTAGTCCCGGCTATGGCTACACCTTC.

This chain connects TRBV5-1 to TRBJ2-7, with D maybe TRBD2 (6 bases). The CDR3 sequence is 11 residues long. Deletions cut 6 bases from V and 3 bases from J, with 7 bases between. The germline V gene encodes CDR1 SGHRS and CDR2 YFSETQ. This CDR3 is CASTEGYEQYF. The CDR3 nucleotides read TGCGCCAGCACGGAGGGCTACGAGCAGTACTTC.

V and J are TRBV30 and TRBJ1-4; perhaps TRBD1 as D (5 bases). In germline, CDR1 is GTSNPN, CDR2 SVGIG (reference sequence). V lost 6 bases and J 12 bases, leaving 14 bases between the germline ends. The length of the CDR3 is 11 residues. DNA for the CDR3: TGTGCCTGCCGCGGGGGGACCCAACTGTTTTTT. It translates to CACRGGTQLFF.

This chain connects TRBV6-5 to TRBJ2-7, with unresolved D. Germline V gene sequence: CDR1 MNHEY, CDR2 SVGAGI. V dropped 11 bases and J dropped 0 bases, with 20 bases sitting between them. The CDR3 has 15 residues. In DNA form, the CDR3 reads TGTGCCTCAGCGCGAGCTGCCGAACTCTCCTACGAGCAGTACTTC. This encodes CASARAAELSYEQYF.